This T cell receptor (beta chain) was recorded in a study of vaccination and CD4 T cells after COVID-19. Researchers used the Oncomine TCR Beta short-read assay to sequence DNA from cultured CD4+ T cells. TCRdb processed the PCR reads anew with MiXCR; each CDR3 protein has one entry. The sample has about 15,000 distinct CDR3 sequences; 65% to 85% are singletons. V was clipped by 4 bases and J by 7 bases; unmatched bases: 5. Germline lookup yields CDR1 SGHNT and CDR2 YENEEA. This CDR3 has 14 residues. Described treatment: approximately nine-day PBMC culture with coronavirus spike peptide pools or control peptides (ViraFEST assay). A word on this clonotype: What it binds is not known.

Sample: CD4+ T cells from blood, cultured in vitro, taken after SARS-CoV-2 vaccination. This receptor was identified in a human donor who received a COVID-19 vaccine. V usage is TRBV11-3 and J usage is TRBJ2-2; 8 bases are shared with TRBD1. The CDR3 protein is CASSWGQDGGELFF. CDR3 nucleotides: TGTGCCAGCAGCTGGGGACAGGACGGCGGGGAGCTGTTTTTT. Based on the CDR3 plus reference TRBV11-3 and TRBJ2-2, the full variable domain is EAGVVQSPRYKIIEKKQPVAFWCNPISGHNTLYWYLQNLGQGPELLIRYENEEAVDDSQLPKDRFSAERLKGVDSTLKIQPAELGDSAVYLCASSWGQDGGELFFGEGSRLTVL.